This T cell receptor beta chain was captured by sequencing in a study of siplizumab effects on memory and regulatory T cells. Sequencing of each sample assayed around 10^5 TCR templates. Sequencing was performed with immunoSEQ multiplex PCR; in TCRdb, only in-frame clones are kept and a portion is missing. There are 50,000 to 60,000 clones in the sample; roughly nine tenths occur only once, and less than 0.35% lies in the top ten. Germline-derived CDR1 and CDR2 are SGDLS and YYNGEE. Germline trimming cut 8 bases from V and 2 bases from J; bases unmatched to any gene: 11. This CDR3 spans 16 amino acids. Note on this clone: Its antigen remains unidentified.

Study-level findings and limits: With siplizumab, Treg-derived clones averaged about 69% of mappable alloreactive CD4+ clones, versus 25% to 30% in controls. The study found that siplizumab significantly reduced alloreactive sequences traceable to unstimulated CD4+ memory cells. Suppressive function of proliferating Tregs from siplizumab cultures was not confirmed.

The source of this sequence is a human donor in good health. This chain joins TRBV9 and TRBJ2-1; 9 positions match TRBD2. Specimen: naive CD8+ T cells sorted from blood. The CDR3 loop is CASSVAGEHTYNEQFF. The CDR3 DNA reads TGTGCCAGTTCGGTAGCGGGGGAGCACACCTACAATGAGCAGTTCTTC.